Listed here is a single T cell receptor beta chain. Its matching antigen is unknown. The data stem from a study of human T cells and chemical hapten exposure. Study-wide background: Patch tests applied 0.01% DPC to the upper back, read at 6 days. Findings and caveats of the study: As the donors had alopecia, their immune response may differ from healthy people's.

One entry per CDR3 protein results from TCRdb running MiXCR on the RACE reads. The profile shows about 110,000 distinct CDR3 sequences, 9.2% of them singletons. Time point meaning: patch test 2, 6 weeks after DPC sensitization. Treatment here: therapeutic diphenylcyclopropenone sensitization with weekly scalp DPC. The starting material, unfractionated whole blood, was used for total RNA extraction. CDR1 ENHRY and CDR2 SYGVKD come from the germline V gene. The CDR3 consists of 16 residues. The germline V and J ends were trimmed by 5 bases and 7 bases, with 21 bases remaining between them. This rearrangement joins TRBV10-3 to TRBJ2-4; tentative D call: TRBD2 (5 bases). The source is a woman in her forties with alopecia areata. Some clones in this sample may be carry-over from other donors' samples. The starting material was whole blood, obtained in connection with sensitization to the hapten diphenylcyclopropenone (DPC). The CDR3 coding sequence is TGTGCCATCAGTCCGACCTATGGAGGTACGGGGAACATTCAGTACTTC. Translated: CAISPTYGGTGNIQYF.